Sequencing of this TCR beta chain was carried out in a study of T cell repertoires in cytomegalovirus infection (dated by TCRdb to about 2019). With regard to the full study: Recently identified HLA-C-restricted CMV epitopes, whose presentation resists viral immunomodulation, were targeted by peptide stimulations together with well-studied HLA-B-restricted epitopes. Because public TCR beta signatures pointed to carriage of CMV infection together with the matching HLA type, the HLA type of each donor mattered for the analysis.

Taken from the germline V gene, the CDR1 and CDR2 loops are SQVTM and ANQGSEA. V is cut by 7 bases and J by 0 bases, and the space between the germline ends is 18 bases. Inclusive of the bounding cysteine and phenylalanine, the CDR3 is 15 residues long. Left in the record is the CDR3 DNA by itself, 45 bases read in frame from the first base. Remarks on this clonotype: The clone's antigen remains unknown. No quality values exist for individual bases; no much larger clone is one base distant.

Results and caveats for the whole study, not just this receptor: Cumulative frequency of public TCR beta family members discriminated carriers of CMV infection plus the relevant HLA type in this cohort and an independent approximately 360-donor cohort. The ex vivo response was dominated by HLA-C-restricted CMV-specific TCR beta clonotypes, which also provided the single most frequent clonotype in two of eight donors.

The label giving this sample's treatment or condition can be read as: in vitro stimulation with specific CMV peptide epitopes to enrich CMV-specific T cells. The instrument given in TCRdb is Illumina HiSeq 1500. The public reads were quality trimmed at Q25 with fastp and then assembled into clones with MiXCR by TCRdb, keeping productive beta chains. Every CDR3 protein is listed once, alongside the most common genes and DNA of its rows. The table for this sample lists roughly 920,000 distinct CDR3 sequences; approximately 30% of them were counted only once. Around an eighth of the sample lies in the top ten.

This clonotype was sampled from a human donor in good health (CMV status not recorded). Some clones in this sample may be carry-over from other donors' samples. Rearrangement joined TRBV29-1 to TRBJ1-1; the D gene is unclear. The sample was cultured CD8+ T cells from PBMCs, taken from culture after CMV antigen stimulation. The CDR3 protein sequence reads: CSANPSLSLNTEAFF. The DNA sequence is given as TGCAGCGCCAACCCCAGCCTCTCCTTGAACACTGAAGCTTTCTTT. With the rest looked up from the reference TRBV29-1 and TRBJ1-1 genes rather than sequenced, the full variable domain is SAVISQKPSRDICQRGTSLTIQCQVDSQVTMMFWYRQQPGQSLTLIATANQGSEATYESGFVIDKFPISRPNLTFSTLTVSNMSPEDSSIYLCSANPSLSLNTEAFFGQGTRLTVV.